The entry below describes one TCR beta chain. Its cognate antigen is unknown. The germline gives CDR1 SGDLS, CDR2 YYNGEE. The CDR3 spans 16 residues. V was pared by 1 base and J by 2 bases, with 6 bases of the junction left unmatched. The data derive from a study of Ad26.COV2.S vaccination and SARS-CoV-2 variants. Profiled with immunoSEQ multiplex PCR; TCRdb holds only in-frame clones, not every one. The repertoire has about 680,000 clones, more than 70% of them found once; the top ten carry about 1.5%. Treatment given: about 20 received Ad26.COV2.S at low or high dose, single or two shots; about 5 received placebo; per-sample allocation not given. Sampling happened 63 days after the first vaccine or placebo injection. An adult of 18-55 years in Boston served as donor. Study-wide points: Vaccine recipients showed a spike-specific TCR breadth that was higher than in placebo recipients.

The chain links TRBV9 to TRBJ2-1; TRBD2 agrees at 7 bases. This TCR was sampled from a person between 18 and 65 years old who received the Ad26.COV2.S COVID-19 vaccine or a placebo. The sequencing used peripheral blood, collected in a trial of Ad26.COV2.S vaccine versus placebo. The CDR3 DNA reads as TGTGCCAGCAGCGTACCCGGGCTAGCGGCCTACAATGAGCAGTTCTTC. Translating it yields CASSVPGLAAYNEQFF.